The rows below give T cell receptor beta chains drawn from one sample of a study of prognosis after radiotherapy for stage I lung cancer. TCRdb re-analysed the multiplex PCR reads in MiXCR, keeping a single row per CDR3 protein. The sample carries roughly 13,000 distinct CDR3 sequences, about 37% recorded once. The source was PBMCs, collected before or after stereotactic body radiation therapy (not recorded which). Receptors were obtained from a donor aged 50 or older with non-small cell lung cancer. The CDR3 runs from the conserved cysteine through the conserved F or W. Fields, in order: J gene, clone size, D gene, V gene, CDR3 DNA, CDR3 protein. A D gene is named only where the DNA matches it firmly. Not all rows give a size; the values are once, few, many and, for expanded clones, a class.

j_call: TRBJ2-5
clone_size: many
d_call: TRBD2
v_call: TRBV6-1
cdr3_nt: TGTGCCAGCAGAACCGGACTAGGCCAAGAGACCCAGTACTTC
cdr3_aa: CASRTGLGQETQYF

j_call: TRBJ2-3
clone_size: medium-sized
d_call: TRBD1
v_call: TRBV5-1
cdr3_nt: TGCGCCAGCAGCTTCGGACAGGGGGCAGATACGCAGTATTTT
cdr3_aa: CASSFGQGADTQYF

j_call: TRBJ1-1
clone_size: many
d_call: NA
v_call: TRBV5-6
cdr3_nt: TGTGCCAGCAGCGGGCTGACAGGATCGGGGACTGAAGCTTTCTTT
cdr3_aa: CASSGLTGSGTEAFF

j_call: TRBJ1-2
clone_size: NA
d_call: NA
v_call: TRBV28
cdr3_nt: TGTGCCAGCGGTACTGCAGGGGCCTTCGCAAATGGCTACACCTTC
cdr3_aa: CASGTAGAFANGYTF

j_call: TRBJ2-7
clone_size: many
d_call: TRBD2
v_call: TRBV7-9
cdr3_nt: TGTGCCAGCAGCCGACGACTAGCGGGTACGAGCTCCTACGAGCAGTACTTC
cdr3_aa: CASSRRLAGTSSYEQYF

j_call: TRBJ1-2
clone_size: NA
d_call: NA
v_call: TRBV27
cdr3_nt: TGTGCCAGCAGTTTACGGGACTCAGGCTATGAATACACCTTC
cdr3_aa: CASSLRDSGYEYTF

j_call: TRBJ2-7
clone_size: many
d_call: NA
v_call: TRBV10-2
cdr3_nt: TGCGCCAGCAGGACATACAGCTCCTACGAGCAGTACTTC
cdr3_aa: CASRTYSSYEQYF

j_call: TRBJ1-1
clone_size: NA
d_call: TRBD1
v_call: TRBV19
cdr3_nt: TGTGCCAGTAGCATAGGGGACAGGGGGCGCAGTAACACTGAAGCTTTCTTT
cdr3_aa: CASSIGDRGRSNTEAFF

j_call: TRBJ1-2
clone_size: many
d_call: NA
v_call: TRBV2
cdr3_nt: TGTGCCCACCCCCGGGGTACTAACTATGGCTACACCTTC
cdr3_aa: CAHPRGTNYGYTF

j_call: TRBJ2-7
clone_size: NA
d_call: NA
v_call: TRBV6-1
cdr3_nt: TGTGCCAGCAGTGAAGAGGACGGGAGATCATACGAGCAGTACTTC
cdr3_aa: CASSEEDGRSYEQYF

j_call: TRBJ2-5
clone_size: many
d_call: TRBD2
v_call: TRBV18
cdr3_nt: TGTGCCAGCTCACCCCTAGCGGGAGGGGAAGAGACCCAGTACTTC
cdr3_aa: CASSPLAGGEETQYF

j_call: TRBJ1-2
clone_size: many
d_call: NA
v_call: TRBV7-2
cdr3_nt: TGTGCCAGCAGCTTTGTTCGGGGGTCGCAGGGCTACACCTTC
cdr3_aa: CASSFVRGSQGYTF

j_call: TRBJ1-5
clone_size: once
d_call: NA
v_call: TRBV7-2
cdr3_nt: TGTTCCAGCAGCCCCCGCGGGACTGATAGCAATCAGCCCCAGCATTTT
cdr3_aa: CSSSPRGTDSNQPQHF

j_call: TRBJ2-7
clone_size: many
d_call: NA
v_call: TRBV11-3
cdr3_nt: TGTGCCAGCAGCTCGCCATCCGGGATTCACCCAGTCTCCTACGAGCAGTACTTC
cdr3_aa: CASSSPSGIHPVSYEQYF

j_call: TRBJ2-4
clone_size: NA
d_call: NA
v_call: TRBV12-3/TRBV12-4
cdr3_nt: TGTGCCAGCAGGAAAAGGGGTTTGGCGCTAAACATTCAGTACTTC
cdr3_aa: CASRKRGLALNIQYF

j_call: TRBJ1-4
clone_size: many
d_call: NA
v_call: TRBV9
cdr3_nt: TGTGCCAGCAGCGTAGGCAGGGGCTGGACTAATGAAAAACTGTTTTTT
cdr3_aa: CASSVGRGWTNEKLFF

j_call: TRBJ1-4
clone_size: many
d_call: NA
v_call: TRBV7-9
cdr3_nt: TGTGCCAGCAGCCCTTGGGGCAGGAATGAAAAACTGTTTTTT
cdr3_aa: CASSPWGRNEKLFF

j_call: TRBJ2-7
clone_size: NA
d_call: TRBD1
v_call: TRBV6-2/TRBV6-3
cdr3_nt: TGTGCCAGTAGGGGACAGGGAACCTACGAGCAGTACTTC
cdr3_aa: CASRGQGTYEQYF

j_call: TRBJ2-1
clone_size: medium-sized
d_call: NA
v_call: TRBV27
cdr3_nt: TGTGCCAGCAGTTACCTACGGACAGCACGTTACAATGAGCAGTTCTTC
cdr3_aa: CASSYLRTARYNEQFF

j_call: TRBJ1-2
clone_size: medium-sized
d_call: TRBD1
v_call: TRBV28
cdr3_nt: TGTGCCAGCAGGGAGACAGGGGGATATGGCTACACCTTC
cdr3_aa: CASRETGGYGYTF

j_call: TRBJ1-6
clone_size: NA
d_call: TRBD1
v_call: TRBV11-2
cdr3_nt: TGTGCCAGCAGCTTAGAAGGGACAGGGGGATCAACCCTCCACTTT
cdr3_aa: CASSLEGTGGSTLHF

j_call: TRBJ2-7
clone_size: NA
d_call: NA
v_call: TRBV30
cdr3_nt: TGTGCCTGTAGCGACAGGAGCCGCGGGGTCTACGAGCAGTACTTC
cdr3_aa: CACSDRSRGVYEQYF

j_call: TRBJ1-1
clone_size: many
d_call: TRBD1
v_call: TRBV5-1
cdr3_nt: TGCGCCAGCAGCATTGAAACGTTCCGGGACAGGGTTACTGAAGCTTTCTTT
cdr3_aa: CASSIETFRDRVTEAFF

j_call: TRBJ2-6
clone_size: NA
d_call: NA
v_call: TRBV7-9
cdr3_nt: TGTGCCAGCAGCCTCCCGGGGAAAGGGGTCCAAGGGTCTGGGGCCTACGTCCTGACTTTC
cdr3_aa: CASSLPGKGVQGSGAYVLTF

j_call: TRBJ1-6
clone_size: NA
d_call: TRBD1
v_call: TRBV6-1
cdr3_nt: TGTGCCATCAGCCGGGGGGGTACAGGGGTATCACCCCTCCACTTT
cdr3_aa: CAISRGGTGVSPLHF

j_call: TRBJ2-6
clone_size: NA
d_call: TRBD1
v_call: TRBV6-1
cdr3_nt: TGTGCCAGAGGACCCAGGGGGCCTGGGGCCAACGTACTGACTTTC
cdr3_aa: CARGPRGPGANVLTF

j_call: TRBJ2-7
clone_size: many
d_call: NA
v_call: TRBV3-1
cdr3_nt: TGTGCCAGCAGCCATCACGACAAGCCCTACGAGCAGTACTTC
cdr3_aa: CASSHHDKPYEQYF

j_call: TRBJ2-1
clone_size: many
d_call: NA
v_call: TRBV20-1
cdr3_nt: TGCAGTGCTGAAGACAATGAGCAGTTCTTC
cdr3_aa: CSAEDNEQFF

j_call: TRBJ1-2
clone_size: medium-sized
d_call: TRBD1
v_call: TRBV20-1
cdr3_nt: TGCAGTGCTGTGGGACAGGGAGGCCATGGCTACACCTTC
cdr3_aa: CSAVGQGGHGYTF

j_call: TRBJ2-6
clone_size: many
d_call: NA
v_call: TRBV27
cdr3_nt: TGTGCCAGCAGTTTAAGTCTTGCTGGGGCCAACGTCCTGACTTTC
cdr3_aa: CASSLSLAGANVLTF

j_call: TRBJ2-7
clone_size: NA
d_call: NA
v_call: TRBV6-2/TRBV6-3
cdr3_nt: TGTGACAGCAGCCCCGGGCCCACCGAGCAGTACTTC
cdr3_aa: CDSSPGPTEQYF

j_call: TRBJ2-3
clone_size: many
d_call: NA
v_call: TRBV20-1
cdr3_nt: TGCAGTGCTCGCTCTCGGACACTCACAGATACGCAGTATTTT
cdr3_aa: CSARSRTLTDTQYF

j_call: TRBJ2-1
clone_size: NA
d_call: NA
v_call: TRBV2
cdr3_nt: TGTGACAGCGGAACCGGGACCACCTACAATGAGCAGTTCTTC
cdr3_aa: CDSGTGTTYNEQFF

j_call: TRBJ2-2
clone_size: many
d_call: NA
v_call: TRBV6-1
cdr3_nt: TGTGCCAGCAAATATGACGGACACTCGAACACCGGGGAGCTGTTTTTT
cdr3_aa: CASKYDGHSNTGELFF

j_call: TRBJ1-1
clone_size: many
d_call: NA
v_call: TRBV7-8
cdr3_nt: TGTGCCAGCAGCTTTAACTCCAGGGCGAACACTGAAGCTTTCTTT
cdr3_aa: CASSFNSRANTEAFF

j_call: TRBJ2-5
clone_size: many
d_call: NA
v_call: TRBV28
cdr3_nt: TGTGCCAGCAGTTTAAGTGTGAAGCCCCCGACCCAGTACTTC
cdr3_aa: CASSLSVKPPTQYF